Listed below are T cell receptor beta chains from one sample, sequenced in a study of shared clonotypes between healthy human individuals. Using immunoSEQ multiplex PCR, the repertoire was profiled, and TCRdb retains in-frame clones only, with some absent. The table lists more than 400,000 clones, about 72% of them singletons. The sequencing sample was made of PBMCs. The source is a woman between 35 and 50 years old in good health. Some clones in this sample may be carry-over from other donors' samples. CDR3s include the opening cysteine and the closing phenylalanine or tryptophan. The D gene is left open where the match is weak. Size tells how often a clone was seen (once, few, many) or the class of an expanded clone, and some rows leave it out.

size	D	V	J	DNA	CDR3
.	TRBD1	TRBV6-1	TRBJ2-2	TGTGCCAGCAGTCCCGGGACAGCAAACACCGGGGAGCTGTTTTTT	CASSPGTANTGELFF
few	TRBD2	TRBV5-5	TRBJ2-5	TGTGCCAGCAGCATCTTAGCGGGAGCTCCCGAGACCCAGTACTTC	CASSILAGAPETQYF
once	.	TRBV7-3	TRBJ1-1	TGTGCCAGCAGCTTAGGGAGAGAGAACACTGAAGCTTTCTTT	CASSLGRENTEAFF
.	.	TRBV7-9	TRBJ2-1	TGTGCCAGCAGCTTCCCTTCAAATGAGCAGTTCTTC	CASSFPSNEQFF
.	.	TRBV7-2	TRBJ1-5	TGTGCCAGCAGCTTATGGGCTGGCCTGGGGCAGCCCCAGCATTTT	CASSLWAGLGQPQHF
.	TRBD1	TRBV28	TRBJ2-7	TGTGCCACCGGGACAGGGAGCGACCCCTACGAGCAGTACTTC	CATGTGSDPYEQYF
.	.	TRBV25-1	TRBJ1-4	TGTGCCAGCAGGTCGGCACTAACTAATGAAAAACTGTTTTTT	CASRSALTNEKLFF
.	TRBD1	TRBV18	TRBJ1-1	TGTGCCAGCTCAGTACAGGGGCAGGGCACTGAAGCTTTCTTT	CASSVQGQGTEAFF
.	.	TRBV30	TRBJ1-5	TGTGCCTGGAGTGTAAAAGTGGGCGGCAATCAGCCCCAGCATTTT	CAWSVKVGGNQPQHF
.	.	TRBV6-1	TRBJ2-7	TGTGCCAGCAGTGACTTGTCGGACGTATACGAGCAGTACTTC	CASSDLSDVYEQYF
.	.	TRBV7-8	TRBJ1-1	TGTGCCAGCAGCTTAGACGGGGCGGGAGAAGCTTTCTTT	CASSLDGAGEAFF
.	.	TRBV10-3	TRBJ2-1	TGTGCCATCGGTTATGGATCCTGGGGCAACAATGAGCAGTTCTTC	CAIGYGSWGNNEQFF
.	.	TRBV13	TRBJ1-3	TGTGCCAGCAGCTTTCAGGGCGTCGGAAACACCATATATTTT	CASSFQGVGNTIYF
.	TRBD2	TRBV28	TRBJ2-7	TGTGCCAGCAGTTCGAGCGGGAACTCCTACGAGCAGTACTTC	CASSSSGNSYEQYF
.	.	TRBV5-1	TRBJ2-1	TGCGCCAGCAGCCGGGGAGTAGGGCGTTATGACAATGAGCAGTTCTTC	CASSRGVGRYDNEQFF
.	.	TRBV5-1	TRBJ1-4	TGCGCCAGCAGCTTCCAGCCAGGGACAACTAATGAAAAACTGTTTTTT	CASSFQPGTTNEKLFF
.	.	TRBV9	TRBJ1-2	TGTGCCAGCAACCCAGGACTTTCTAACTATGGCTACACCTTC	CASNPGLSNYGYTF
.	.	TRBV6-1	TRBJ1-2	TGTGCCAGCAGTGAATCAGGGCCAGACTATGGCTACACCTTC	CASSESGPDYGYTF
.	TRBD2	TRBV15	TRBJ2-5	TGTGCCACCAGCAGAGGGACTAGCGGATTAGAGACCCAGTACTTC	CATSRGTSGLETQYF
.	TRBD2	TRBV6-5	TRBJ2-1	TGTGCCAGCAGGGCCCGACTAGCGGGGGGTGGTGAGCAGTTCTTC	CASRARLAGGGEQFF
.	TRBD1	TRBV30	TRBJ1-5	TGTGCCTGGAGTCGAGACAGGGGGCAATGGCAGCCCCAGCATTTT	CAWSRDRGQWQPQHF
.	TRBD2	TRBV5-1	TRBJ2-3	TGCGCCAGTTCTAGCGGGAGTACAGATACGCAGTATTTT	CASSSGSTDTQYF
.	.	TRBV27	TRBJ2-1	TGTGCCAGCAGTCCCCGGGCCGATTTGGGCGATGAGCAGTTCTTC	CASSPRADLGDEQFF
.	TRBD2	TRBV19	TRBJ2-1	TGTGCCAGTAGCCTAGCGGGAAACTCCTACAATGAGCAGTTCTTC	CASSLAGNSYNEQFF
.	TRBD2	TRBV6-1	TRBJ2-3	TGTGCCAGCACGGGACTAGCGGGAGGGTCAGATACGCAGTATTTT	CASTGLAGGSDTQYF
few	.	TRBV29-1	TRBJ1-1	TGCGGGGTAAATGGTCCGAGTAGGACTGAAGCTTTCTTT	CGVNGPSRTEAFF
.	.	TRBV13	TRBJ2-1	TGTGCCAGCAGCTTAGGACTAGTCGTTGAGCAGTTCTTC	CASSLGLVVEQFF
once	TRBD2	TRBV5-4	TRBJ2-3	TGTGCCAGCAGCCGGACTAGCGGGAGGGACACAGATACGCAGTATTTT	CASSRTSGRDTDTQYF
many	.	TRBV2	TRBJ1-3	TGTGCCAGCAGTGGTGGCAGTCGGGAAGGAAACACCATATATTTT	CASSGGSREGNTIYF
few	.	TRBV30	TRBJ2-4	TGTGCCTGGAGTGTATGGGACAACAAAAACATTCAGTACTTC	CAWSVWDNKNIQYF
.	.	TRBV10-3	TRBJ2-7	TGTGCCATCAGAGACAACTACGAGCAGTACTTC	CAIRDNYEQYF
.	TRBD2	TRBV5-1	TRBJ2-7	TGCGCCAGCAGCTTGTCTAGCGGAACCTACGAGCAGTACTTC	CASSLSSGTYEQYF
few	.	TRBV6-4	TRBJ2-2	TGTGCCAGCAGTGAGAGCGACACCGGGGAGCTGTTTTTT	CASSESDTGELFF
.	TRBD1	TRBV19	TRBJ1-4	TGTGCCAGTAGACTGACAGGGACGGGTGAAAAACTGTTTTTT	CASRLTGTGEKLFF
.	.	TRBV14	TRBJ2-3	TGTGCCAGCAGCCCTGAGCGGGTGGGCCCCACAGATACGCAGTATTTT	CASSPERVGPTDTQYF
.	TRBD1	TRBV28	TRBJ1-2	TGTGCCAGCAGTTTGGTGGTTGAGGGGGCCACCTTC	CASSLVVEGATF
.	.	TRBV7-6	TRBJ2-1	TGTGCCAGCAGCTTACTAGTAGGCAATGAGCAGTTCTTC	CASSLLVGNEQFF
.	.	TRBV2	TRBJ1-5	TGTGCCAGCAGGCCTCGGGACCTAGGCAATCAGCCCCAGCATTTT	CASRPRDLGNQPQHF
once	.	TRBV5-6	TRBJ2-1	TGTGCCAGCAGCACCCTGAGCGGGCCCTACAATGAGCAGTTCTTC	CASSTLSGPYNEQFF
.	.	TRBV7-7	TRBJ2-4	TGTGCCAGCAGCTTAAGTGGCAAAGATAAAAACATTCAGTACTTC	CASSLSGKDKNIQYF
.	.	TRBV15	TRBJ1-1	TGTGCCACCAGCAGAGACTTTGCCGGTGAAGCTTTCTTT	CATSRDFAGEAFF
many	.	TRBV6-6	TRBJ2-1	TGTGCCAGCAGTTTCGGGCCGCAAAATGAGCAGTTCTTC	CASSFGPQNEQFF
.	.	TRBV7-2	TRBJ2-1	TGTGCCAGCAGCCTTGGTAGAAGTAGCTCCTACAATGAGCAGTTCTTC	CASSLGRSSSYNEQFF
.	TRBD1	TRBV7-8	TRBJ1-5	TGTGCCAGCAGCCCCGGGACAGGCTTAAATCAGCCCCAGCATTTT	CASSPGTGLNQPQHF
once	.	TRBV5-5	TRBJ2-7	TGTGCCAGCAGCCCCACTGACAGGTACCCCTACGAGCAGTACTTC	CASSPTDRYPYEQYF
.	.	TRBV2	TRBJ1-5	TGTGCCAGCAGTGTTCATATCGGGCAGCCCCAGCATTTT	CASSVHIGQPQHF
.	TRBD1	TRBV27	TRBJ2-7	TGTGCCAGCAGTCAAGGACAGGGGGCCTTGGAGCAGTACTTC	CASSQGQGALEQYF
.	.	TRBV5-6	TRBJ1-5	TGTGCCAGCAGCCCCGGCCAGGGTTCGGGTCAGCCCCAGCATTTT	CASSPGQGSGQPQHF
once	.	TRBV5-4	TRBJ1-1	TGTGCCAGCAGCCGGGACCTCCGGAACACTGAAGCTTTCTTT	CASSRDLRNTEAFF
.	TRBD1	TRBV5-4	TRBJ2-5	TGTGCCAGCAGCTCCCGACAGGGGGCGCGGGAGACCCAGTACTTC	CASSSRQGARETQYF
.	TRBD2	TRBV9	TRBJ2-4	TGTGCCAGCAGCGTAGCCCGGACTAGCGGGGGTCCGAGAATCGGCAAAAACATTCAGTACTTC	CASSVARTSGGPRIGKNIQYF
.	.	TRBV7-3	TRBJ2-1	TGTGCCAGCAGCTTACAAGGGTCAACCAGCTCCTACAATGAGCAGTTCTTC	CASSLQGSTSSYNEQFF
.	.	TRBV5-1	TRBJ2-2	TGCGCCAGCAGCTTGGAAGCGAACACCGGGGAGCTGTTTTTT	CASSLEANTGELFF
.	TRBD1	TRBV27	TRBJ1-3	TGTGCCAGCAGTCCCACAGGGGCTTCGGGAAACACCATATATTTT	CASSPTGASGNTIYF